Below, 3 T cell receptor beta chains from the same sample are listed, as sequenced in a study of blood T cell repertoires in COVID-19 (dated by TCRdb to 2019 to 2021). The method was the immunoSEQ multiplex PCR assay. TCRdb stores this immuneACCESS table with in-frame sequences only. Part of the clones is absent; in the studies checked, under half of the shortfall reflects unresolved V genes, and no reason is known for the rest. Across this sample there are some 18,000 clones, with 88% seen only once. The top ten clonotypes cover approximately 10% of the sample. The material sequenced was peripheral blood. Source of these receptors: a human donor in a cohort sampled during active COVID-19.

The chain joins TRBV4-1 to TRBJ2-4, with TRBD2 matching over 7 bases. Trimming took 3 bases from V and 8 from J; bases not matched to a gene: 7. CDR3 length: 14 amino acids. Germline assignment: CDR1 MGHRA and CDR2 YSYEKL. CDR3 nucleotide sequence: TGCGCCAGCAGCCAGGGCGGGGGATTGGACATTCAGTACTTC. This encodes CASSQGGGLDIQYF.

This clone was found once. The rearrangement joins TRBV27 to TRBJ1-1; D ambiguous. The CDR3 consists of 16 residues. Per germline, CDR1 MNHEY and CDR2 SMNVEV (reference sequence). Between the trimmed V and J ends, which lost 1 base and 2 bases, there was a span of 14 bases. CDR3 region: CASSLFFPTGNTEAFF. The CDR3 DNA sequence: TGTGCCAGCAGTTTATTCTTCCCCACGGGTAACACTGAAGCTTTCTTT.

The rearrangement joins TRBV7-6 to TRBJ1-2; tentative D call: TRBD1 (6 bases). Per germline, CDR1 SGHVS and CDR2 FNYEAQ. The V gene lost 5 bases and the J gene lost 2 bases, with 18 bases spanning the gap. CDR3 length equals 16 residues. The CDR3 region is CASSPWTGTINYGYTF. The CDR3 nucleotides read TGTGCCAGCAGCCCGTGGACCGGGACAATCAACTATGGCTACACCTTC.